The next 13 T cell receptor beta chains were all read from a single sample in a study of human T cells and chemical hapten exposure (dated by TCRdb to the early 2020s). The label giving this sample's time point can be read as: patch test 3, about 24 weeks after DPC sensitization. Per the publication, the treatment or condition label means: therapeutic diphenylcyclopropenone sensitization with weekly scalp DPC. Library construction relied on RACE. The sample was run on a NextSeq 500. TCRdb took the public reads, trimmed them with fastp at Q25, ran MiXCR for clone calling and kept in-frame beta chains. Each record represents a unique CDR3 protein, reported with the most common genes and DNA among its rows. This sample gives more than 85,000 distinct CDR3 sequences in total; roughly a third of them show up just once. Less than 3% of the sample is held by the ten biggest clonotypes. This specimen consisted of whole blood, obtained in connection with sensitization to the hapten diphenylcyclopropenone (DPC). All receptors come from a man between 40 and 49 years old with alopecia areata. Some clones in this sample may be carry-over from other donors' samples.

The rearrangement links TRBV20-1 to TRBJ2-3, with 8 nucleotides matching TRBD2. With V trimmed by 3 bases and J by 0 bases, 8 bases remained unmatched. Germline-derived CDR1 and CDR2 are DFQATT and SNEGSKA (reference sequence). CDR3 size: 16 residues. CDR3 coding DNA: TGCAGTGCTAGGCAAGTAGCGGGAAGGAGCACAGATACGCAGTATTTT. Translating it yields CSARQVAGRSTDTQYF.

CDR3 sequence (DNA): TGTGCCAGCAGTTCCCCGTCAGGCGATTATAGCAATCAGCCCCAGCATTTT. Residues: CASSSPSGDYSNQPQHF. This chain uses TRBV12-3 or TRBV12-4 with TRBJ1-5; D ambiguous. Trimming removed 4 bases from V and 0 bases from J, with 16 bases in between. The CDR3 sequence is 17 residues long.

This clonotype has just a few counts. V usage is TRBV20-1 and J usage is TRBJ2-5; D is possibly TRBD1 (6 bases). Trimming shortened V by 2 bases and J by 5 bases, and 18 bases separated the two germline ends. The CDR3 totals 15 residues. Germline loops: CDR1 DFQATT, CDR2 SNEGSKA (reference sequence). The CDR3 DNA reads TGCAGTGCTAGACCCCTCAGTAGTGGGGGCGAGACCCAGTACTTC. It specifies CSARPLSSGGETQYF.

This chain connects TRBV18 to TRBJ2-3; 9 nucleotides match TRBD2. CDR1 is KGHSH, CDR2 LQKENI, per germline. V gave up 3 bases and J gave up 4 bases; unmatched junction bases: 8. This CDR3 is built from 16 residues. The CDR3 is CASSPSSGRIADTQYF. CDR3 sequence (DNA): TGTGCCAGCTCACCGTCAAGCGGGAGGATCGCAGATACGCAGTATTTT.

The sample holds a few counts of this clonotype. The chain links TRBV11-2 to TRBJ2-7; no clear D. V was clipped by 0 bases and J by 3 bases, with 12 bases between them. The CDR3 spans 15 residues. Germline V gene sequence: CDR1 SGHAT, CDR2 FQNNGV. Written as DNA, the CDR3 is TGTGCCAGCAGCTTAGATCGACAAAAACGCTACGAGCAGTACGTC. Protein sequence: CASSLDRQKRYEQYV.

The gene calls are TRBV12-3 or TRBV12-4 and TRBJ2-3, with 10 bases matching TRBD2. The CDR3 is 17 amino acids. Trimming took 3 bases from V and 4 from J; bases not matched to a gene: 10. The CDR3 region is CASSLIQREGLSDTQYF. Written as DNA, the CDR3 is TGTGCCAGCAGTTTGATACAGCGGGAGGGCCTATCAGATACGCAGTATTTT.

The chain carries TRBV28 and TRBJ2-5; D gene unclear. This CDR3 has 13 amino acids. Germline V CDR1 and CDR2: MDHEN, SYDVKM. V was clipped by 4 bases and J by 5 bases, with 11 bases between them. The CDR3: CASSCPSCETQYF. CDR3 coding DNA: TGTGCCAGCAGTTGCCCCAGCTGCGAGACCCAGTACTTC.

This clonotype appeared a few times. V usage is TRBV29-1 and J usage is TRBJ2-7; the D is unclear. Trimming pared 6 bases from V and 7 bases from J, leaving 25 bases between. Germline V lookup: CDR1 SQVTM, CDR2 ANQGSEA. This CDR3 region has 15 residues. CDR3 region: CSVLVTANWMGEQYF. CDR3 in DNA: TGCAGCGTCCTCGTAACCGCAAACTGGATGGGGGAGCAGTACTTC.

The chain has TRBV11-1 and TRBJ2-4, with 13 bases that match TRBD2. Germline-derived CDR1 and CDR2 are SGHAT and FQDESV (reference sequence). The length of the CDR3 is 18 residues. V shed 1 base, J shed 9 bases, and the junction held 12 bases outside the gene matches. The CDR3 coding sequence is TGTGCCAGCAGCTTAGGAGCCCTACTAGCGGGAGGGCCGAGCATTCAGTACTTC. Translation gives CASSLGALLAGGPSIQYF.

The rearrangement links TRBV20-1 to TRBJ2-3, with 10 bases matching TRBD2. V shed 3 bases and J 5 bases; nucleotides not matched to a gene: 5. The CDR3 runs 14 residues. Germline-derived CDR1 and CDR2 are DFQATT and SNEGSKA (reference sequence). In DNA, the CDR3 is TGCAGTGCTAGTCCCCTAGCGGGAGAAGATACGCAGTATTTT. Its protein product is CSASPLAGEDTQYF.

The chain employs TRBV19 and TRBJ2-2; 13 positions agree with TRBD2. V trimming: 5 bases; J trimming: 6 bases; junction bases outside the gene matches: 3. Per germline, CDR1 LNHDA and CDR2 SQIVND (reference sequence). CDR3 size: 15 residues. The CDR3, as DNA: TGTGCCAGTAGTCCGGGACTAGCGGGACCCGGGGAGCTGTTTTTT. Its translation: CASSPGLAGPGELFF.

The CDR3 nucleotides are TGTGCCAGCTCACCTCCAGAGGGTGAGCAGTTCTTC. Translating it yields CASSPPEGEQFF. The rearrangement links TRBV18 to TRBJ2-1; possibly TRBD2 for D (5 bases). Germline CDR1 is KGHSH and CDR2 is LQKENI. The ends were cut back, 3 bases at V and 9 bases at J, with 9 bases in the middle. The CDR3 loop spans 12 amino acids.

V is TRBV29-1 and J is TRBJ2-3, with TRBD2 matching over 10 bases. Germline assignment: CDR1 SQVTM and CDR2 ANQGSEA. J gave up 3 bases and V 3 bases, and 6 bases lay outside the gene matches. There are 15 residues in the CDR3. The CDR3 sequence: CSVETAGGDTDTQYF. Here the CDR3 DNA reads TGCAGCGTTGAGACAGCGGGAGGGGATACAGATACGCAGTATTTT.